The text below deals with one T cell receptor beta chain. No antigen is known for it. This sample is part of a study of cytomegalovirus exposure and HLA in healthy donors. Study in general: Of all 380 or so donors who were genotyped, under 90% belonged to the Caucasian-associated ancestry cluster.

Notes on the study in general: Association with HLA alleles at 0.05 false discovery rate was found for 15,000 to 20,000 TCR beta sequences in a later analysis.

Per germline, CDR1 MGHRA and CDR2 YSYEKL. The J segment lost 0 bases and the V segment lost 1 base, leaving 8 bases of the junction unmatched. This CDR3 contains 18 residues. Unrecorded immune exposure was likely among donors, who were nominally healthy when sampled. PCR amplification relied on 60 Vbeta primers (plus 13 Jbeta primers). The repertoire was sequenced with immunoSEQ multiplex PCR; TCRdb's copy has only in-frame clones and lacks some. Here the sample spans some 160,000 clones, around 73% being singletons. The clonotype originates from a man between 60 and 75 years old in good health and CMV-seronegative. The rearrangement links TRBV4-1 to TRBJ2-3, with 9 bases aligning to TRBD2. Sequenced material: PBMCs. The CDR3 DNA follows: TGCGCCAGCAGCCAAGTGGGTAGCGGGGGATCTAGCACAGATACGCAGTATTTT. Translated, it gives CASSQVGSGGSSTDTQYF.